Described below is a single T cell receptor (beta chain) sequence and its context. The antigen remains undetermined. The data were obtained in a study of T cell responses to AZD1222 COVID-19 vaccine. Germline V gives CDR1 SGDLS, CDR2 YYNGEE. The V and J ends lost 2 bases and 4 bases respectively, with 16 bases between them. The CDR3 spans 16 residues. Method: immunoSEQ multiplex PCR; TCRdb's copy keeps in-frame clones and lacks some. The table records over 60,000 clones, more than 75% of them present only once. Notes on the study in general: Repertoires were obtained solely post-peak T cell response. Across the whole spike, CD4 TCRs peaked at regions 160-218 and 743-854.

This sequence joins TRBV9 and TRBJ2-1; possible D gene TRBD1, 6 bases. This TCR was sampled from an adult who received the MenACWY meningococcal vaccine as a control. The sequencing used peripheral blood, collected 28 days after the second dose of the MenACWY control vaccine. The CDR3 nucleotides are TGTGCCAGCAGCGTCGTCGGACAGAATACTTACAATGAGCAGTTCTTC. As protein: CASSVVGQNTYNEQFF.